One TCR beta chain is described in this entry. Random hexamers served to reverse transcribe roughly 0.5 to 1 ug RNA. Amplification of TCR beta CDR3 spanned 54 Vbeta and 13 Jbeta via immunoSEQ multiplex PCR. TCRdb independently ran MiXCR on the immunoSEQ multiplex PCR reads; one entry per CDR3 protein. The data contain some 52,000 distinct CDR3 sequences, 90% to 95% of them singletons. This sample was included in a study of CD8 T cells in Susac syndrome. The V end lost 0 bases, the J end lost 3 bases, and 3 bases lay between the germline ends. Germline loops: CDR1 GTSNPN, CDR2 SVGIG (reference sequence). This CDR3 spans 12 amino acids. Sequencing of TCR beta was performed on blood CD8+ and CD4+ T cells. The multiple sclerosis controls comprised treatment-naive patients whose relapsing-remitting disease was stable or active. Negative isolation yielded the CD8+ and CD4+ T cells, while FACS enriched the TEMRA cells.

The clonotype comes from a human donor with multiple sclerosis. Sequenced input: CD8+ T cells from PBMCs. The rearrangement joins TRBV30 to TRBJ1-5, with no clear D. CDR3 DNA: TGTGCCTGGAGTGTCCTCAATCAGCCCCAGCATTTT. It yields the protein CAWSVLNQPQHF.